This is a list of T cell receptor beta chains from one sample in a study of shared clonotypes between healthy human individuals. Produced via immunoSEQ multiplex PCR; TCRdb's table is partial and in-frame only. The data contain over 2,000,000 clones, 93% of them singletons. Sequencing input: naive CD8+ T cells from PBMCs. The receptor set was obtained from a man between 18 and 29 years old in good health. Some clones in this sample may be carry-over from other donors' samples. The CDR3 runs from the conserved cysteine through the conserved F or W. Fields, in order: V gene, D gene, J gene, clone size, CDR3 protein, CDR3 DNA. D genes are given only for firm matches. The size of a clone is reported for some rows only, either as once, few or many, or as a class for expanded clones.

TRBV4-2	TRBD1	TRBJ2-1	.	CASSQGWGQGSYNEQFF	TGTGCCAGCAGCCAAGGGTGGGGACAGGGTTCCTACAATGAGCAGTTCTTC
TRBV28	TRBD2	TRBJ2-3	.	CASRPSGSTDTQYF	TGTGCCAGCAGGCCTAGCGGTAGCACAGATACGCAGTATTTT
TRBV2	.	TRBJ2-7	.	CASIQRGDEQYF	TGTGCCAGCATCCAAAGGGGCGACGAGCAGTACTTC
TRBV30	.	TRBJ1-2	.	CALQNRDYGYTF	TGTGCCTTACAGAACCGGGACTATGGCTACACCTTC
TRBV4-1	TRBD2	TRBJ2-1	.	CASSQDRAGGPRGEQFF	TGCGCCAGCAGCCAAGATCGAGCGGGAGGCCCCCGGGGTGAGCAGTTCTTC
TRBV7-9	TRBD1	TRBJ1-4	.	CASSPDRGGEKLFF	TGTGCCAGCAGCCCGGACAGGGGAGGTGAAAAACTGTTTTTT
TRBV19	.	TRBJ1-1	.	CASSSNPYMNTEAFF	TGTGCCAGTAGTTCTAACCCGTATATGAACACTGAAGCTTTCTTT
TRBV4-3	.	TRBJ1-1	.	CASSQQDTRTEAFF	TGCGCCAGCAGCCAACAGGACACTCGCACTGAAGCTTTCTTT
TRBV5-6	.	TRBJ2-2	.	CASSLANTGELFF	TGTGCCAGCAGCTTAGCGAACACCGGGGAGCTGTTTTTT
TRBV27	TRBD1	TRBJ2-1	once	CASGTGQGGNEQFF	TGTGCCAGCGGAACGGGACAGGGGGGGAATGAGCAGTTCTTC
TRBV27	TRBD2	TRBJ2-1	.	CASSLAGADEQFF	TGTGCCAGCAGTTTAGCGGGAGCGGATGAGCAGTTCTTC
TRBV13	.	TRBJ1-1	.	CASSLRSGASVNTEAFF	TGTGCCAGCAGCTTACGGTCTGGGGCCTCTGTCAACACTGAAGCTTTCTTT
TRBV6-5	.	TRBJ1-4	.	CASTIRAGPHEKLFF	TGTGCCTCCACTATTAGGGCTGGGCCCCATGAAAAACTGTTTTTT
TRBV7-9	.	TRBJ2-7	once	CASSPPWGSYEQYF	TGTGCCAGCAGCCCCCCCTGGGGGTCCTACGAGCAGTACTTC